The source of this T cell receptor (beta chain) is a study of human T cells and chemical hapten exposure. At the level of the study: Recorded diagnoses among the mostly female patients were alopecia areata, totalis or universalis. The study, taken as a whole, reports: Donors in the study had alopecia, meaning their immune response may differ from healthy people's.

As the library was built, unique molecular identifiers were attached to individual cDNA molecules. MiXCR, applied by TCRdb to the RACE reads, yields one record per CDR3 protein. The repertoire consists of roughly 380,000 distinct CDR3 sequences, with 4.5% to 6% occurring once and the leading ten covering just over 2.5%. This CDR3 contains 17 residues. CDR1 is SGHTA and CDR2 is FQGNSA in the germline V gene. The V and J ends lost 5 bases and 4 bases, in that order; junction bases with no gene match: 11. This clonotype was counted between two and nine times. The antigen is undetermined. As to time point: pre-sensitization, week 0. Treatment of the sample: therapeutic diphenylcyclopropenone sensitization with weekly scalp DPC. It was unfractionated whole blood from which total RNA was extracted.

This sequence joins TRBV7-2 and TRBJ1-3; TRBD1 matches 10 bases. Sequencing was performed on whole blood, taken in connection with sensitization to the hapten diphenylcyclopropenone (DPC). The clonotype was recovered from a woman in her forties or fifties with alopecia areata. Some clones in this sample may be carry-over from other donors' samples. The CDR3 loop is CASSPDRGLKGGNTIYF. Here the CDR3 DNA reads TGTGCCAGCAGCCCTGACAGGGGGCTAAAAGGAGGAAACACCATATATTTT.